A selection of T cell receptor beta chains follows, all from one sample in a study of T cells in Graves' hyperthyroidism and ophthalmopathy. TCRdb itself ran the multiplex PCR reads through MiXCR, one entry per CDR3 protein. The sample has more than 500,000 distinct CDR3 sequences; about 16% are singletons. The sample was blood. The receptors here all came from a woman aged 30 to 39 with Graves' hyperthyroidism. Both conserved end residues are part of each CDR3. A D gene is named only where the DNA matches it firmly. Only some rows state a clone size, as once, few, many or a class for expanded clones.

V gene	J gene	clone size	D gene	CDR3 protein	CDR3 DNA
TRBV20-1	TRBJ2-3	few	-	CSASETSTADTQYF	TGCAGTGCTAGCGAAACTAGTACAGCAGATACGCAGTATTTT
TRBV12-3/TRBV12-4	TRBJ1-2	few	-	CASSSSLGYTF	TGTGCCAGCAGTTCCTCCCTGGGCTACACCTTC
TRBV7-8	TRBJ2-3	-	TRBD1	CASSTRQGRTGGTSTDTQYF	TGTGCCAGCAGCACAAGACAGGGCCGCACCGGCGGCACTAGCACAGATACGCAGTATTTT
TRBV28	TRBJ1-2	many	-	CASSGRGLSYGYTF	TGTGCCAGCAGTGGCAGGGGCTTGTCCTATGGCTACACCTTC
TRBV6-1	TRBJ2-5	few	TRBD1	CASSEGQGKGETQYF	TGTGCCAGCAGTGAGGGACAGGGAAAGGGGGAGACCCAGTACTTC
TRBV20-1	TRBJ1-3	-	-	CSARDPSGQGNTIYF	TGCAGTGCTAGAGATCCCTCAGGGCAAGGAAACACCATATATTTT
TRBV2	TRBJ2-3	many	-	CASSDRGPTQYF	TGTGCCAGCAGTGATCGGGGTCCGACGCAGTATTTT
TRBV3-1	TRBJ2-5	-	-	CASSRSLEETQYF	TGTGCCAGCAGCAGATCACTTGAAGAGACCCAGTACTTC
TRBV18	TRBJ2-2	few	TRBD2	CASSPSQRERELFF	TGTGCCAGCTCACCATCCCAGCGGGAGAGAGAGCTGTTTTTT
TRBV29-1	TRBJ2-1	many	TRBD2	CSVESWGLVGEQFF	TGCAGCGTTGAATCTTGGGGACTAGTGGGTGAGCAGTTCTTC
TRBV10-3	TRBJ2-1	few	-	CAISDGLYNEQFF	TGTGCCATCAGTGACGGGTTATACAATGAGCAGTTCTTC
TRBV6-1	TRBJ2-7	many	TRBD2	CASSILAGGAYEQYF	TGTGCCAGCAGCATACTAGCGGGAGGGGCCTACGAGCAGTACTTC
TRBV5-1	TRBJ2-3	-	-	CASSLLFQGTGTQYF	TGCGCCAGCAGCTTGCTTTTCCAAGGCACAGGTACGCAGTATTTT
TRBV29-1	TRBJ1-1	many	TRBD1	CSAGQAMNTEAFF	TGCAGCGCTGGACAGGCGATGAACACTGAAGCTTTCTTT
TRBV20-1	TRBJ1-1	many	-	CSARDRGLLTEAFF	TGCAGTGCTAGAGATCGCGGCCTTCTCACTGAAGCTTTCTTT
TRBV27	TRBJ1-1	many	-	CASSLSGTNTEAFF	TGTGCCAGCAGTTTGTCAGGAACGAACACTGAAGCTTTCTTT
TRBV27	TRBJ2-7	many	-	CASSDLRAVPGEQYF	TGTGCCAGCAGTGACCTACGGGCCGTACCGGGGGAGCAGTACTTC
TRBV7-9	TRBJ2-7	-	TRBD2	CASSFSTSGSYEQYF	TGTGCCAGCAGCTTCAGTACTAGCGGCTCCTACGAGCAGTACTTC
TRBV7-2	TRBJ2-5	few	TRBD2	CASSLSGTSGEETQYF	TGTGCCAGCAGCTTGTCCGGGACTAGCGGAGAAGAGACCCAGTACTTC
TRBV5-4	TRBJ1-5	-	-	CACSFENQPQHF	TGTGCCTGCAGCTTCGAAAATCAGCCCCAGCATTTT
TRBV25-1	TRBJ2-7	few	-	CASRRAGMTYEQYF	TGTGCCAGCAGGAGGGCAGGTATGACCTACGAGCAGTACTTC
TRBV15	TRBJ1-6	-	-	CATSRVPASPLHF	TGTGCCACCAGCAGGGTGCCGGCTTCACCCCTCCACTTT
TRBV6-5	TRBJ2-7	few	-	CASSYSTASPYEQYF	TGTGCCAGCAGTTACTCGACGGCCAGCCCCTACGAGCAGTACTTC
TRBV5-1	TRBJ2-7	many	-	CASSFDGTSNREQYF	TGCGCCAGCAGCTTTGACGGGACATCCAATCGCGAGCAGTACTTC
TRBV20-1	TRBJ1-6	-	TRBD1	CSAYNRGESPLHF	TGCAGTGCTTATAACAGGGGGGAATCACCCCTCCACTTT
TRBV12-3/TRBV12-4	TRBJ2-7	many	TRBD2	CASSSGLASDEQYF	TGTGCCAGCAGTTCGGGACTAGCGAGCGACGAGCAGTACTTC
TRBV20-1	TRBJ1-1	many	-	CRARDTSNTEAFF	TGCAGGGCCCGGGACACCTCGAACACTGAAGCTTTCTTT
TRBV28	TRBJ2-3	-	TRBD2	CASNWGGLIDTQYF	TGTGCCAGCAACTGGGGGGGGTTGATAGATACGCAGTATTTT
TRBV7-9	TRBJ1-1	few	-	CASSQNEAFF	TGTGCCAGCAGCCAAAATGAAGCTTTCTTT
TRBV7-8	TRBJ1-4	-	-	CASSQDSLGEKLFF	TGTGCCAGCAGCCAAGACAGCTTGGGTGAAAAACTGTTTTTT
TRBV7-9	TRBJ2-1	-	TRBD2	CASSDRTSGSSPNEQFF	TGTGCCAGCAGCGATCGGACTAGCGGGAGTAGTCCGAATGAGCAGTTCTTC
TRBV12-3/TRBV12-4	TRBJ1-5	few	-	CASSLEWNHQHF	TGTGCCAGCAGTTTGGAATGGAATCACCAGCATTTT
TRBV5-1	TRBJ1-1	-	TRBD1	CASSLRQGMNTEAIF	TGCGCCAGCAGCTTAAGACAGGGAATGAACACTGAAGCTATCTTT
TRBV12-3/TRBV12-4	TRBJ1-3	-	-	CASSHEGFAGNTIYF	TGTGCCAGCAGTCACGAGGGATTCGCTGGAAACACCATATATTTT
TRBV5-1	TRBJ2-7	many	TRBD1	CASSLWTGEDEQYF	TGCGCCAGCAGCTTGTGGACAGGGGAGGACGAGCAGTACTTC
TRBV6-1	TRBJ1-1	many	-	CASTSHLNTEAFF	TGTGCCAGCACCTCACACTTGAACACTGAAGCTTTCTTT
TRBV3-1	TRBJ2-7	many	TRBD1	CASSQLGQGVYEQYF	TGTGCCAGCAGCCAACTTGGACAGGGGGTCTACGAGCAGTACTTC
TRBV4-1	TRBJ1-5	-	-	CASSQEHFSNQPQHF	TGCGCCAGCAGCCAAGAACATTTTAGCAATCAGCCCCAGCATTTT
TRBV6-1	TRBJ1-5	-	-	CASNHQPQHF	TGTGCCAGCAATCATCAGCCCCAGCATTTT